One and the same sample provided the 18 T cell receptor beta chains below, sequenced in a study of cytomegalovirus exposure and HLA in healthy donors. With 60 Vbeta and 13 Jbeta primers, the PCR was carried out. Generated by immunoSEQ multiplex PCR, the TCRdb table keeps only in-frame clones and is missing some. The sample lists 150,000 to 200,000 clones, around 68% occurring once. The sample taken for sequencing was PBMCs. The receptors shown here come from a woman in her thirties or forties in good health and CMV-seropositive.

The chain couples TRBV27 to TRBJ1-2; 8 nucleotides agree with TRBD1. Trimming removed 5 bases from V and 8 bases from J; junction bases left unmatched: 7. CDR1 MNHEY and CDR2 SMNVEV come from the germline V gene (reference sequence). The CDR3 is 13 amino acids. CDR3 sequence: CASSDQGAGGYTF. The CDR3 nucleotides are TGTGCCAGCAGTGACCAGGGGGCGGGGGGCTACACCTTC.

The V gene is TRBV5-1, the J gene TRBJ2-3; TRBD1 matches at 9 bases. Germline loops: CDR1 SGHRS, CDR2 YFSETQ. The CDR3 consists of 18 residues. Trimming at V came to 4 bases and at J to 6 bases, leaving 18 bases not matched to a gene. CDR3: CASSRLPPQGANEDTQYF. CDR3 nucleotide sequence: TGCGCCAGCAGCCGACTCCCTCCACAGGGGGCAAACGAGGATACGCAGTATTTT.

The J gene is TRBJ2-7, the V gene TRBV5-4, with 8 bases matching TRBD1. J gave up 7 bases and V 4 bases, and 10 bases lay outside the gene matches. This CDR3 spans 14 amino acids. Germline CDR1 and CDR2: SGHNT and YYREEE (reference sequence). This CDR3 reads CASSPDRESREQYF. Written as DNA, the CDR3 is TGTGCCAGCAGCCCGGACAGGGAATCGCGGGAGCAGTACTTC.

V usage is TRBV2 and J usage is TRBJ2-7; TRBD2 might be the D (6 bases). Germline CDR1 is SNHLY and CDR2 is FYNNEI. The germline V and J ends were trimmed by 2 bases and 3 bases, with 17 bases remaining between them. The CDR3 has 16 residues. DNA of the CDR3: TGTGCCAGCAGTGAAAGGCGACTAGACGCCGGCTACGAGCAGTACTTC. Its protein is CASSERRLDAGYEQYF.

V is TRBV4-3 and J is TRBJ1-4; D ambiguous. The CDR3 contains 17 residues. Germline V gene lookup returns CDR1 LGHNA and CDR2 YSLEER. V dropped 0 bases and J dropped 2 bases, with 13 bases sitting between them. DNA of the CDR3: TGCGCCAGCAGCCAAGATTTGAGGGTTCGGACTAATGAAAAACTGTTTTTT. Encoded protein: CASSQDLRVRTNEKLFF.

V is TRBV19 and J is TRBJ2-3; 7 nucleotides match TRBD1. The CDR3 has 13 amino acids. V lost 8 bases, J lost 1 base, and 3 bases stayed unmatched. CDR1 and CDR2 from the germline V gene are LNHDA and SQIVND (reference sequence). The CDR3 sequence is CASGDRRTDTQYF. CDR3 coding DNA: TGTGCCAGTGGGGACAGACGCACAGATACGCAGTATTTT.

This rearrangement joins TRBV18 to TRBJ2-7; 8 nucleotides align to TRBD1. The germline V gene encodes CDR1 KGHSH and CDR2 LQKENI. J lost 0 bases, V lost 0 bases, and 4 bases had no gene match. CDR3 length: 16 amino acids. The CDR3 region is CASSPPNRGSSYEQYF. CDR3 sequence (DNA): TGTGCCAGCTCACCACCTAACAGGGGGTCCTCCTACGAGCAGTACTTC.

V and J are TRBV7-9 and TRBJ1-5, with 7 bases matching TRBD1. V lost 4 bases and J lost 0; bases outside the gene matches: 3. CDR1 is SEHNR, CDR2 FQNEAQ, per germline (reference sequence). The CDR3 is 15 residues long. CDR3 sequence reads: CASSSGTDSNQPQHF. As DNA, the CDR3 is TGTGCCAGCAGCTCCGGGACAGATAGCAATCAGCCCCAGCATTTT. The full variable domain, its missing parts supplied by reference TRBV7-9 and TRBJ1-5, is DTGVSQNPRHKITKRGQNVTFRCDPISEHNRLYWYRQTLGQGPEFLTYFQNEAQLEKSRLLSDRFSAERPKGSFSTLEIQRTEQGDSAMYLCASSSGTDSNQPQHFGDGTRLSIL.

The chain combines TRBV7-9 with TRBJ1-5; 8 bases match TRBD1. Germline CDR1 and CDR2: SEHNR and FQNEAQ (reference sequence). V gave up 5 bases and J gave up 5 bases; unmatched junction bases: 2. The CDR3 extends over 13 amino acids. The DNA of the CDR3 is TGTGCCAGCAGCGTACAGGGGGATCAGCCCCAGCATTTT. This gives the protein CASSVQGDQPQHF.

The chain has TRBV4-3 and TRBJ1-1, with D possibly matching TRBD1 (6 bases). V was pared by 0 bases and J by 2 bases, with 7 bases between. From germline, CDR1 is LGHNA and CDR2 YSLEER. The CDR3 is made up of 14 amino acids. This CDR3 reads CASSQDRGNTEAFF. The DNA for the CDR3 is TGCGCCAGCAGCCAAGACAGGGGAAACACTGAAGCTTTCTTT.

The V call is TRBV7-6, the J call TRBJ2-5; D is possibly TRBD1 (7 bases). The better agreement between TRBJ2-7 and the DNA end casts doubt on the J call. The germline gives CDR1 SGHVS, CDR2 FNYEAQ. CDR3 length: 15 residues. The CDR3 sequence: CASSGPGGTAYEQYF. The CDR3 nucleotides are TGTGCCAGCAGTGGTCCCGGAGGGACAGCCTACGAGCAGTACTTC.

The genes are TRBV2 and TRBJ2-1; 9 nucleotides line up with TRBD2. With V trimmed by 5 bases and J by 6 bases, 11 bases remained unmatched. Germline values: CDR1 SNHLY, CDR2 FYNNEI. The CDR3 extends over 16 amino acids. The CDR3 DNA follows: TGTGCCAGCAGTCCCCGGCTAGCGGGGTATCTCAATGAGCAGTTCTTC. Residues: CASSPRLAGYLNEQFF.

The J gene is TRBJ2-7, the V gene TRBV25-1; a possible D gene is TRBD2 (7 bases). Germline values: CDR1 MGHDK, CDR2 SYGVNS. V was clipped by 2 bases and J by 5 bases, with 13 bases between them. The CDR3 loop spans 14 amino acids. The CDR3 spells CASSELLGGHEQYF. CDR3 coding DNA: TGTGCCAGCAGTGAACTTCTGGGGGGGCACGAGCAGTACTTC.

CDR3 amino acids: CASSAMDSYNSPLHF. CDR3 nucleotide sequence: TGCGCCAGCAGCGCAATGGACAGTTATAATTCACCCCTCCACTTT. This chain connects TRBV5-1 to TRBJ1-6; a possible D gene is TRBD1 (6 bases). This CDR3 is 15 amino acids long. Germline-derived CDR1 and CDR2 are SGHRS and YFSETQ. V was trimmed by 4 bases and J by 4 bases, leaving 12 bases between them.

The sample holds a few counts of this clone. CDR3 residues: CASSALAGRSYEQYF. The DNA of the CDR3 is TGCGCCAGCAGCGCACTAGCGGGCAGATCTTACGAGCAGTACTTC. The chain recombines TRBV5-1 with TRBJ2-5; 9 positions agree with TRBD2. TRBJ2-7 explains the end of the DNA better; the J call may be wrong. Germline values: CDR1 SGHRS, CDR2 YFSETQ. The CDR3 runs to 15 residues.

V gene TRBV5-1 combines with J gene TRBJ2-3, with D possibly matching TRBD2 (6 bases). V was cut by 2 bases and J by 1 base, with 20 bases left in between. Germline CDR1 and CDR2: SGHRS and YFSETQ. The CDR3 extends over 18 amino acids. CDR3 loop: CASSFGERALAGTDTQYF. The CDR3 nucleotides are TGCGCCAGCAGCTTTGGCGAGCGGGCGTTGGCAGGCACAGATACGCAGTATTTT.

This chain connects TRBV28 to TRBJ2-7; a possible D gene is TRBD1 (6 bases). CDR1 and CDR2 (germline): MDHEN, SYDVKM. This CDR3 has 12 residues. Trimming pared 5 bases from V and 12 bases from J, leaving 17 bases between. The CDR3 here is CASSRSGGDPYF. The CDR3 DNA is TGTGCCAGCAGTAGAAGTGGGGGCGATCCGTACTTC.

This clone was found once. This chain uses TRBV10-3 with TRBJ2-7, with 9 bases lining up with TRBD2. The V and J ends lost 10 bases and 2 bases, in that order; junction bases with no gene match: 21. CDR3 length: 18 residues. Germline V CDR1 and CDR2: ENHRY, SYGVKD. In DNA form, the CDR3 reads TGTGCCACTTCCGTCGGGGGGCGCGGTAGCGGGAGTGCCTACGAGCAGTACTTC. Protein sequence: CATSVGGRGSGSAYEQYF.